Presented here are 32 T cell receptor beta chains from one specimen sequenced in a study of OX40 agonist ivuxolimab in advanced cancers. The repertoire was sequenced with immunoSEQ multiplex PCR; TCRdb's copy has only in-frame clones and lacks some. The sample has about 98,000 clones; 75% to 90% are singletons. The material was CD4+ or CD8+ T cells sorted from blood, obtained in a trial of the OX40 agonist ivuxolimab. Receptors originate from an adult with an advanced solid tumor such as melanoma, head and neck, liver or kidney cancer.

V gene TRBV7-6 combines with J gene TRBJ2-5; D not certain. Trimming pared 3 bases from V and 2 bases from J, leaving 1 base between. CDR3 length: 11 amino acids. Germline CDR1 and CDR2: SGHVS and FNYEAQ. CDR3 residues: CASSLQETQYF. The CDR3 nucleotides read TGTGCCAGCAGCTTGCAAGAGACCCAGTACTTC.

V gene TRBV10-3 combines with J gene TRBJ1-5, with D possibly TRBD1 on 5 matching bases. V lost 6 bases, J lost 3 bases, and 9 bases lay in between. CDR1 is ENHRY and CDR2 is SYGVKD in the germline V gene. This CDR3 region has 13 residues. Written as DNA, the CDR3 is TGTGCCATCAGGGGGGAGGTCAATCAGCCCCAGCATTTT. Its protein is CAIRGEVNQPQHF.

This clone was detected once. The chain carries TRBV6-6 and TRBJ2-2; D gene ambiguous. CDR3 length: 12 amino acids. V lost 7 bases, J lost 0 bases, and 3 bases lay in between. The V gene's germline CDR1 is MNHNY and CDR2 SVGAGI (reference sequence). CDR3 amino acids: CASTANTGELFF. The DNA for the CDR3 is TGTGCCAGCACCGCGAACACCGGGGAGCTGTTTTTT.

The rearrangement joins TRBV19 to TRBJ2-7; 9 bases match TRBD1. Germline V gene data show CDR1 as LNHDA and CDR2 as SQIVND (reference sequence). CDR3 length: 11 amino acids. V shed 6 bases and J 6 bases; nucleotides not matched to a gene: 0. Here the CDR3 DNA reads TGTGCCAGTAGGGACAGGGGCGAGCAGTACTTC. Protein: CASRDRGEQYF.

This clone was detected only once. The CDR3 DNA reads as TGTGCCAGCAGTTTAACTAGCGGGTTCCGCTCCTACAATGAGCAGTTCTTC. Translation gives CASSLTSGFRSYNEQFF. The chain couples TRBV28 to TRBJ2-1; 9 bases are a match to TRBD2. CDR3 size: 17 residues. CDR1 is MDHEN and CDR2 is SYDVKM in the germline V gene. Trimming at V came to 2 bases and at J to 0 bases, leaving 5 bases not matched to a gene.

The V and J genes are TRBV29-1 and TRBJ1-1, with 9 bases fitting TRBD1. Trimming removed 6 bases from V and 0 bases from J; junction bases left unmatched: 8. This CDR3 is built from 15 residues. Germline V gene sequence: CDR1 SQVTM, CDR2 ANQGSEA. The CDR3, as DNA: TGCAGCGTCGACAGGGGGTTAACGATGAACACTGAAGCTTTCTTT. It codes for CSVDRGLTMNTEAFF.

V and J are TRBV19 and TRBJ2-1, with 9 bases fitting TRBD2. This CDR3 comprises 19 residues. From germline, CDR1 is LNHDA and CDR2 SQIVND (reference sequence). Losses at the gene ends were 4 bases for V and 0 bases for J; bases not matched to a gene: 13. The CDR3 coding sequence is TGTGCCAGTAGTAAATTGGCTAGCGGGGTTAGAAGCTCCTACAATGAGCAGTTCTTC. Translating gives CASSKLASGVRSSYNEQFF.

The rearrangement links TRBV30 to TRBJ1-3, with 8 bases lining up with TRBD1. V lost 3 bases to trimming and J lost 0 bases; unmatched junction nucleotides: 4. Germline V gene lookup returns CDR1 GTSNPN and CDR2 SVGIG (reference sequence). The CDR3 has 15 residues. DNA of the CDR3: TGTGCCTGGAGGGACAGGGTATTCTCTGGAAACACCATATATTTT. Translation: CAWRDRVFSGNTIYF.

V usage is TRBV6-1 and J usage is TRBJ1-5; D gene unclear. The CDR3 covers 13 residues. CDR1 and CDR2 from the germline V gene are MNHNS and SASEGT. The V end was cut by 0 bases, the J end by 9 bases, with 9 bases between. CDR3 sequence (DNA): TGTGCCAGCAGTGAAGCCGAGGGAATGCCCCAGCATTTT. Residues: CASSEAEGMPQHF.

The chain combines TRBV6-6 with TRBJ2-4; D unresolved. Germline CDR1 and CDR2: MNHNY and SVGAGI (reference sequence). This CDR3 spans 14 amino acids. V was clipped by 6 bases and J by 3 bases, with 12 bases between them. CDR3: CASSFDYNKNIQYF. CDR3 coding DNA: TGTGCCAGCAGCTTCGATTATAACAAAAACATTCAGTACTTC.

The rearrangement uses TRBV5-1 and TRBJ1-1, with D unclear. Trimming took 0 bases from V and 0 from J, leaving 6 bases between them. This CDR3 contains 14 residues. Germline V gene lookup returns CDR1 SGHRS and CDR2 YFSETQ. The CDR3 sequence is CASSLVRMNTEAFF. The CDR3 nucleotides are TGCGCCAGCAGCTTGGTCCGGATGAACACTGAAGCTTTCTTT.

V is TRBV4-3 and J is TRBJ2-5; TRBD2 matches 7 bases. CDR3 length equals 15 residues. The germline gives CDR1 LGHNA, CDR2 YSLEER. The V segment lost 4 bases and the J segment 4 bases; nucleotides outside the gene matches: 9. CDR3 sequence reads: CASSPVVGRSETQYF. Written as DNA, the CDR3 is TGCGCCAGCAGCCCGGTCGTCGGGAGGTCAGAGACCCAGTACTTC.

This clone came up once. The rearrangement links TRBV7-2 to TRBJ2-5; D is unclear. The germline V and J ends were trimmed by 1 base and 5 bases, with 5 bases remaining between them. Germline V gene sequence: CDR1 SGHTA, CDR2 FQGNSA. CDR3 length equals 12 residues. CDR3 bases: TGTGCCAGCAGCTTAGATGGGGAGACCCAGTACTTC. Its protein is CASSLDGETQYF.

The V and J genes are TRBV7-2 and TRBJ1-5; D gene unclear. The CDR3 runs to 14 residues. Germline CDR1 and CDR2: SGHTA and FQGNSA. Between the trimmed V and J ends, which lost 4 bases and 5 bases, there was a span of 12 bases. CDR3 sequence (DNA): TGTGCCAGCAGCTCCACGGAGGGTTATCAGCCCCAGCATTTT. Translating gives CASSSTEGYQPQHF. Filled out from reference TRBV7-2 and TRBJ1-5, the complete variable domain reads GAGVSQSPSNKVTEKGKDVELRCDPISGHTALYWYRQSLGQGLEFLIYFQGNSAPDKSGLPSDRFSAERTGGSVSTLTIQRTQQEDSAVYLCASSSTEGYQPQHFGDGTRLSIL.

The chain combines TRBV9 with TRBJ2-1, with 10 bases matching TRBD1. Per germline, CDR1 SGDLS and CDR2 YYNGEE. The ends lost 3 bases at V and 5 bases at J; junction bases unmatched: 5. This CDR3 has 15 residues. CDR3 coding DNA: TGTGCCAGCAGCGGAGGACAGGGGGTTGACAATGAGCAGTTCTTC. This codes for CASSGGQGVDNEQFF. Filled out from reference TRBV9 and TRBJ2-1, the complete variable domain reads DSGVTQTPKHLITATGQRVTLRCSPRSGDLSVYWYQQSLDQGLQFLIQYYNGEERAKGNILERFSAQQFPDLHSELNLSSLELGDSALYFCASSGGQGVDNEQFFGPGTRLTVL.

The rearrangement uses TRBV5-4 and TRBJ2-1, with TRBD2 matching over 10 bases. V lost 4 bases, J lost 10 bases, and 11 bases stayed unmatched. This CDR3 is built from 15 residues. Germline CDR1 is SGHNT and CDR2 is YYREEE (reference sequence). CDR3 coding DNA: TGTGCCAGCAGCCTTGAGACTAGCGGGTTTGGAGAGCAGTTCTTC. This sequence encodes CASSLETSGFGEQFF.

This chain joins TRBV5-1 and TRBJ1-2; D remains unclear. With 0 bases removed from V and 3 bases from J, the gap between germline ends came to 9 bases. CDR1 SGHRS and CDR2 YFSETQ come from the germline V gene. CDR3 length: 14 amino acids. CDR3 DNA sequence: TGCGCCAGCAGCTTGGATACATCGGACTATGGCTACACCTTC. It specifies CASSLDTSDYGYTF.

This chain connects TRBV6-1 to TRBJ2-7; 9 positions agree with TRBD1. J gave up 0 bases and V 10 bases, and 7 bases lay outside the gene matches. Germline-derived CDR1 and CDR2 are MNHNS and SASEGT. The CDR3 extends over 14 amino acids. DNA of the CDR3: TGTGCCACTGCGGGACAGGGAATCTCCTACGAGCAGTACTTC. This encodes CATAGQGISYEQYF.

A word on this clone: This CDR3 is also generated by other DNA sequences in the sample. The V call is TRBV19, the J call TRBJ1-2, with a weak D call TRBD1 (5 bases). CDR3 length equals 12 residues. V gave up 1 base and J gave up 8 bases, with 8 bases separating them. Germline CDR1 is LNHDA and CDR2 is SQIVND (reference sequence). This chain's CDR3 is CASSIAGYGYTF. The CDR3 region has the DNA TGTGCCAGTAGTATAGCAGGGTACGGCTACACCTTC.

The V gene is TRBV7-2, the J gene TRBJ2-7, with TRBD1 identical over 9 bases. V shed 3 bases, J shed 0 bases, and the junction held 3 bases outside the gene matches. This CDR3 region has 15 residues. The germline V gene has CDR1 SGHTA and CDR2 FQGNSA. In nucleotides, the CDR3 is TGTGCCAGCAGCTTCGGGACAGGGATCTCCTACGAGCAGTACTTC. This gives the protein CASSFGTGISYEQYF.

The chain links TRBV18 to TRBJ1-3; D is ambiguous. The V gene lost 2 bases and the J gene lost 0 bases, with 2 bases spanning the gap. Germline lookup yields CDR1 KGHSH and CDR2 LQKENI. This CDR3 is 13 amino acids long. The CDR3: CASSPSSGNTIYF. In nucleotides, the CDR3 is TGTGCCAGCTCACCAAGCTCTGGAAACACCATATATTTT.

This clone is a singleton in its sample. The V gene is TRBV30, the J gene TRBJ2-7, with a possible D match to TRBD1 (6 bases). Germline V gives CDR1 GTSNPN, CDR2 SVGIG (reference sequence). With 2 bases removed from V and 3 bases from J, the gap between germline ends came to 8 bases. The CDR3 contains 12 residues. The CDR3 loop reads CAWSTGYYEQYF. DNA of the CDR3: TGTGCCTGGAGTACAGGGTACTACGAGCAGTACTTC.

This chain links TRBV9 with TRBJ2-3, with D possibly matching TRBD2 (5 bases). Deletions cut 0 bases from V and 7 bases from J, with 9 bases between. This CDR3 has 13 amino acids. The V gene's germline CDR1 is SGDLS and CDR2 YYNGEE. CDR3 region: CASSVEGEYTQYF. CDR3 nucleotide sequence: TGTGCCAGCAGCGTAGAGGGAGAGTATACGCAGTATTTT.

The CDR3 region has the DNA TGTGCCAGCAGGCGTGGCGGGAGGGCCTACGAGCAGTACTTC. Translating it yields CASRRGGRAYEQYF. The chain recombines TRBV11-2 with TRBJ2-7; 9 positions match TRBD2. Germline CDR1 is SGHAT and CDR2 is FQNNGV. V dropped 6 bases and J dropped 2; count of bases not matched to a gene: 5. CDR3 length equals 14 residues. Supplemented by reference TRBV11-2 and TRBJ2-7, the full variable domain reads EAGVAQSPRYKIIEKRQSVAFWCNPISGHATLYWYQQILGQGPKLLIQFQNNGVVDDSQLPKDRFSAERLKGVDSTLKIQPAKLEDSAVYLCASRRGGRAYEQYFGPGTRLTVT.

This chain joins TRBV19 and TRBJ1-4, with D unclear. Per the germline V gene, CDR1 is LNHDA and CDR2 is SQIVND (reference sequence). Trimming took off 3 bases at V and 17 bases at J, with 13 bases between the two ends. The CDR3 runs to 11 residues. The CDR3 sequence is CASSMGSRGFF. In DNA form, the CDR3 reads TGTGCCAGTAGTATGGGTTCGAGAGGATTTTTT.

The V and J genes are TRBV6-5 and TRBJ1-1, with D perhaps TRBD1 (5 bases). Germline V gene lookup returns CDR1 MNHEY and CDR2 SVGAGI. Trimming removed 6 bases at V and 3 bases at J, with 17 bases between. The CDR3 is made up of 15 amino acids. Here the CDR3 reads CASRIILMGDTEAFF. The CDR3 bases are TGTGCCAGCAGAATTATACTCATGGGGGACACTGAAGCTTTCTTT.

The table lists this clone with a count of one. The chain links TRBV10-1 to TRBJ1-1, with no clear D. This CDR3 comprises 13 residues. The germline CDR1 and CDR2 sequences are WNHNN and SYGVQD (reference sequence). V was cut by 10 bases and J by 1 base, with 13 bases left in between. CDR3 amino acids: CATSLNRNTEAFF. The CDR3 region has the DNA TGCGCCACGTCCTTAAATCGGAACACTGAAGCTTTCTTT.

The chain links TRBV5-1 to TRBJ2-5, with TRBD2 matching 13 bases. CDR1 is SGHRS, CDR2 YFSETQ, per germline. The V segment lost 4 bases and the J segment 0 bases; nucleotides outside the gene matches: 6. This CDR3 spans 17 amino acids. The CDR3 reads CASSPGLAGAYQETQYF. The CDR3 nucleotides read TGCGCCAGCAGCCCCGGACTAGCGGGGGCCTACCAAGAGACCCAGTACTTC.

The sample holds one count of this clone. The V call is TRBV11-2, the J call TRBJ2-5; possibly TRBD2 for D (5 bases). CDR1 and CDR2 (germline): SGHAT, FQNNGV. CDR3 length: 15 residues. V shed 2 bases and J shed 4 bases, with 14 bases lying between them. The CDR3 sequence: CASSLLGDWAETQYF. As DNA, the CDR3 is TGTGCCAGCAGCTTACTGGGAGATTGGGCAGAGACCCAGTACTTC.

The rearrangement uses TRBV18 and TRBJ1-3; D gene unclear. The germline CDR1 and CDR2 sequences are KGHSH and LQKENI. CDR3 length: 15 amino acids. V was shortened by 6 bases and J by 4 bases, with 16 bases between the two germline ends. CDR3 protein: CASSRGRSLGNTIYF. The CDR3 nucleotides are TGTGCCAGCTCCCGCGGACGGTCTCTAGGAAACACCATATATTTT.

V usage is TRBV15 and J usage is TRBJ1-4; D is ambiguous. CDR3 length equals 14 residues. Germline-derived CDR1 and CDR2 are LNHNV and YYDKDF (reference sequence). V was cut by 0 bases and J by 3 bases, with 5 bases left in between. This CDR3 is CATSRDGANEKLFF. Written as DNA, the CDR3 is TGTGCCACCAGCAGAGATGGGGCTAATGAAAAACTGTTTTTT.

The chain employs TRBV5-1 and TRBJ2-2; 9 positions agree with TRBD1. The J segment lost 2 bases and the V segment lost 2 bases, leaving 4 bases of the junction unmatched. Germline assignment: CDR1 SGHRS and CDR2 YFSETQ. CDR3 length: 16 residues. This CDR3 reads CASSLGQGRNTGELFF. For the CDR3, the DNA is TGCGCCAGCAGCTTAGGACAGGGGCGTAACACCGGGGAGCTGTTTTTT.